This record covers a single T cell receptor (beta chain). The data stem from a study of blood T cell repertoires in COVID-19. Libraries were prepared by immunoSEQ multiplex PCR; TCRdb keeps only in-frame clonotypes and omits some of them. The sample has about 400,000 clones, 88% seen once; the top ten hold more than 2%. V was pared by 8 bases and J by 4 bases, with 8 bases of the junction left unmatched. Per the germline V gene, CDR1 is LNHDA and CDR2 is SQIVND (reference sequence). This CDR3 is built from 14 residues. What was sequenced was PBMCs or T cells enriched from blood (not recorded which). This clonotype was obtained from a woman in her thirties or forties with acute COVID-19. The chain employs TRBV19 and TRBJ2-5; 9 bases match TRBD1. Here the CDR3 reads CASGTQGARETQYF. In nucleotides, the CDR3 is TGTGCCAGTGGAACACAGGGGGCTAGAGAGACCCAGTACTTC.